This record concerns one T cell receptor (beta chain) sequence. Its specificity is not known. These data come from a study of T-cell reconstitution after alpha-beta-depleted transplantation in children. Molecular barcoding with unique molecular identifiers was used for the TCRbeta library. TCRdb itself ran the PCR reads through MiXCR, one entry per CDR3 protein. The repertoire holds about 200,000 distinct CDR3 sequences, with roughly 8.3% as singletons. Study results and caveats: At day 60, the high TCRbeta diversity found in some patients originated from recipient T cells and thymic progenitors that had survived. Several hundred expanded graft clones reportedly were the source of alpha-beta T cells about two months after transplant. Counts and diversity of T cells one year after transplant came mostly from newly produced T cells.

The receptor's source is a male patient between 2 and 10 years old who had a stem cell transplant for acute myeloid leukemia, so the T cells may come from the graft donor. This material consisted of PBMCs, mostly from graft donor cells, taken 360 days after TCRalphabeta/CD19-depleted stem cell transplant.

In DNA form, the CDR3 reads TGTGCCAGCAGCTTGCACCTTCTCTCCTACGAGCAGTACTTC. This sequence encodes CASSLHLLSYEQYF. The rearrangement joins TRBV11-1 to TRBJ2-7; D gene unclear. This CDR3 is 14 amino acids long. Germline V gene lookup returns CDR1 SGHAT and CDR2 FQDESV (reference sequence). The V end was cut by 3 bases, the J end by 0 bases, with 9 bases between. Variable domain in full (rest from reference TRBV11-1 and TRBJ2-7): EAEVAQSPRYKITEKSQAVAFWCDPISGHATLYWYRQILGQGPELLVQFQDESVVDDSQLPKDRFSAERLKGVDSTLKIQPAELGDSAMYLCASSLHLLSYEQYFGPGTRLTVT.